This T cell receptor beta chain stems from a study of shared clonotypes between healthy human individuals. Points from the study as a whole: For naive CD4 cells, approximately 4.8% of clonotypes were shared across a few donors. Sampling included only blood; tissue repertoires likely differ.

The method was immunoSEQ multiplex PCR; TCRdb's version includes in-frame clones alone and lacks a portion of them. The data hold 2 million to 3 million clones, with more than 80% observed a single time. A remark on this clone: Its antigen is undetermined.

The V and J ends lost 8 bases and 9 bases, in that order; junction bases with no gene match: 4. The CDR3 consists of 11 residues. Germline loops: CDR1 LNHDA, CDR2 SQIVND (reference sequence). The donors, healthy adults who were HIV-negative, had experienced no recent acute infections or vaccinations. Investigators divided CD4+ cells into CD45RA+ naive and CD45RA-negative memory subsets. The chain recombines TRBV19 with TRBJ2-1; 7 bases align to TRBD2. This TCR was recovered from a man between 18 and 29 years old in good health. Sample: naive CD4+ T cells sorted from blood. This sample's subset: CD45RA+ positively selected. DNA for the CDR3: TGTGCCAGTGGGGAGGGGCGTGAGCAGTTCTTC. This translates into CASGEGREQFF.